One and the same sample provided the 32 T cell receptor beta chains below, sequenced in a study of CD8 T cells in ankylosing spondylitis. TCRdb re-analysed the 5' RACE reads in MiXCR, keeping a single row per CDR3 protein. The data show around 300,000 distinct CDR3 sequences, with over 12% seen just once and about 1.1% held by the top ten. Material for sequencing was blood, either unsorted or a sorted T cell fraction (not recorded which). The source of these receptors is a male donor with ankylosing spondylitis or in good health (not recorded which).

There are a few counts of this clonotype. The V call is TRBV6-5, the J call TRBJ1-1, with a tentative D call TRBD1 (5 bases). The ends were cut back, 0 bases at V and 11 bases at J, with 16 bases in the middle. This CDR3 region has 14 residues. Germline loops: CDR1 MNHEY, CDR2 SVGAGI. CDR3 sequence (DNA): TGTGCCAGCAGTTACTCCATGGAAGGGGATCGGGCTTTCTTT. As protein: CASSYSMEGDRAFF.

This clonotype was seen more than once but under ten times. CDR3 in amino acids: CAIRDPGTGSYEQYF. In nucleotides, the CDR3 is TGTGCCATCAGGGATCCAGGGACAGGGTCCTACGAGCAGTACTTC. V usage is TRBV10-3 and J usage is TRBJ2-7; the match to TRBD1 covers 9 bases. The junction had 7 bases not matched to a gene; V was cut back by 6 bases and J by 1 base. Looked up from germline, CDR1 is ENHRY and CDR2 is SYGVKD. CDR3 length: 15 amino acids.

For the CDR3, the DNA is TGCGCCAGCAGCGGGGGGGCCTATGGGAATGAGCAGTTCTTC. It specifies CASSGGAYGNEQFF. The chain links TRBV5-1 to TRBJ2-1; D may be TRBD2 (7 bases). This CDR3 contains 14 residues. Per germline, CDR1 SGHRS and CDR2 YFSETQ. V dropped 4 bases and J dropped 7 bases, with 15 bases sitting between them.

The chain employs TRBV7-2 and TRBJ2-7; no reliable D call. Germline V lookup: CDR1 SGHTA, CDR2 FQGNSA. The CDR3 runs to 16 residues. V was cut by 5 bases and J by 9 bases, with 26 bases left in between. The CDR3 loop is CASSLWGGKTAELQYF. The CDR3 DNA reads TGTGCCAGCAGCCTCTGGGGTGGGAAGACCGCCGAGCTGCAGTACTTC.

This clonotype was detected only a few times. The rearrangement uses TRBV7-9 and TRBJ1-2; D perhaps matches TRBD1 (6 bases). Trimming took 5 bases from V and 8 from J, leaving 21 bases between them. This CDR3 has 15 residues. From germline, CDR1 is SEHNR and CDR2 FQNEAQ (reference sequence). The CDR3 coding sequence is TGTGCCAGCAGCCTTACCCCCGGGACACGTCAGGGCTACACCTTC. Amino acid sequence: CASSLTPGTRQGYTF.

J is TRBJ2-3 and V is TRBV5-1, with 8 bases that match TRBD2. Germline CDR1 SGHRS, CDR2 YFSETQ. This CDR3 comprises 14 residues. J gave up 5 bases and V 4 bases, and 6 bases lay outside the gene matches. CDR3 sequence: CASSPSGSKDTQYF. CDR3 DNA: TGCGCCAGCAGCCCCAGCGGGAGTAAAGATACGCAGTATTTT.

The chain links TRBV4-2 to TRBJ2-1; 7 bases align to TRBD2. This CDR3 region has 17 residues. Germline values: CDR1 LGHNA, CDR2 YNFKEQ. With V trimmed by 4 bases and J by 4 bases, 13 bases remained unmatched. CDR3 sequence (DNA): TGTGCCAGCAGCCCTGTGCGGGGGTCCCTTAATTACAATGAGCAGTTCTTC. As protein: CASSPVRGSLNYNEQFF.

This sequence joins TRBV15 and TRBJ2-7, with 12 bases fitting TRBD2. Germline loops: CDR1 LNHNV, CDR2 YYDKDF (reference sequence). Germline trimming cut 5 bases from V and 3 bases from J; bases unmatched to any gene: 5. The CDR3 runs to 15 residues. Written as DNA, the CDR3 is TGTGCCACCAGCGCCCGGACTAGCGGGGACTACGAGCAGTACTTC. It encodes CATSARTSGDYEQYF.

This clonotype was picked up a small number of times. V gene TRBV12-3 or TRBV12-4 combines with J gene TRBJ1-1; 8 nucleotides line up with TRBD1. Losses at the gene ends were 6 bases for V and 1 base for J; bases not matched to a gene: 4. The CDR3 spans 14 residues. DNA for the CDR3: TGTGCCAGCAGGACGACAGGGGAGAACACTGAAGCTTTCTTT. It yields the protein CASRTTGENTEAFF.

The sample holds a few counts of this clonotype. The CDR3 spells CASSGPRGYTF. CDR3 DNA: TGTGCCAGCAGCGGCCCCCGCGGCTACACCTTC. V usage is TRBV9 and J usage is TRBJ1-2; D is uncertain. Germline V gene lookup returns CDR1 SGDLS and CDR2 YYNGEE. CDR3 length equals 11 residues. The V gene lost 3 bases and the J gene lost 8 bases, with 8 bases spanning the gap.

This clonotype has more than one count but fewer than ten. J is TRBJ2-5 and V is TRBV5-1, with 7 bases matching TRBD1. After removal of 4 bases from V and 2 bases from J, the junction contained 11 bases not matched to a gene. This CDR3 comprises 16 residues. CDR1 and CDR2 (germline): SGHRS, YFSETQ. CDR3 coding DNA: TGCGCCAGCAGCCCCCGAGAGGGGGCGAGGCAAGAGACCCAGTACTTC. Amino acids: CASSPREGARQETQYF.

This clonotype was counted only a few times. The chain is built from TRBV12-3 or TRBV12-4 and TRBJ2-7, with 12 bases aligning to TRBD1. The trim removed 6 bases at V and 5 bases at J, leaving 8 bases unmatched. The CDR3 has 15 residues. The CDR3 region has the DNA TGTGCCAGCAGCCGACCGGGACAGGGGGCGGACGAGCAGTACTTC. It codes for CASSRPGQGADEQYF.

This clonotype was seen ten or more times. The chain is built from TRBV11-2 and TRBJ2-1; D perhaps matches TRBD1 (6 bases). The CDR3 runs 17 residues. Germline assignment: CDR1 SGHAT and CDR2 FQNNGV. V was cut by 5 bases and J by 2 bases, with 19 bases left in between. CDR3 nucleotides: TGTGCCAGCAGCCCTCAAGGGGGTGCCTTTCCCTACAATGAGCAGTTCTTC. Residues: CASSPQGGAFPYNEQFF.

The chain is built from TRBV5-5 and TRBJ2-3; 8 bases fit TRBD1. Germline V gene lookup returns CDR1 SGHKS and CDR2 YYEKEE (reference sequence). Losses at the gene ends were 3 bases for V and 1 base for J; bases not matched to a gene: 13. This CDR3 has 18 residues. CDR3 nucleotide sequence: TGTGCCAGCAGCTGGGCCCCTTCAGGGGGCGGCCGCACAGATACGCAGTATTTT. Encoded protein: CASSWAPSGGGRTDTQYF.

The chain is built from TRBV20-1 and TRBJ2-5, with 8 bases matching TRBD2. The CDR3 has 14 amino acids. Germline lookup yields CDR1 DFQATT and CDR2 SNEGSKA (reference sequence). Trimming took 8 bases from V and 5 from J; bases not matched to a gene: 13. CDR3 coding DNA: TGCAGTCAGGGGCGGCTAGCGGGTCCGGAGACCCAGTACTTC. Translating it yields CSQGRLAGPETQYF.

This clonotype was seen only a few times. The rearrangement links TRBV9 to TRBJ1-2; D unresolved. The V end was cut by 4 bases, the J end by 6 bases, with 10 bases between. The CDR3 totals 12 residues. In germline, CDR1 is SGDLS, CDR2 YYNGEE. CDR3 bases: TGTGCCAGCAGCCAAGAACTAGATGGCTACACCTTC. This sequence encodes CASSQELDGYTF.

This clonotype was observed a few times. The CDR3 is CASSFGRNRGGSTDTQYF. The CDR3 region has the DNA TGCGCCAGCAGCTTTGGACGCAACCGGGGGGGCAGTACAGATACGCAGTATTTT. This chain joins TRBV5-1 and TRBJ2-3; 8 bases are shared with TRBD2. V lost 2 bases to trimming and J lost 3 bases; unmatched junction nucleotides: 14. Germline CDR1 is SGHRS and CDR2 is YFSETQ. The CDR3 is made up of 18 amino acids. The full variable domain, in which reference TRBV5-1 and TRBJ2-3 provide the parts outside the CDR3, is KAGVTQTPRYLIKTRGQQVTLSCSPISGHRSVSWYQQTPGQGLQFLFEYFSETQRNKGNFPGRFSGRQFSNSRSEMNVSTLELGDSALYLCASSFGRNRGGSTDTQYFGPGTRLTVL.

V and J are TRBV28 and TRBJ2-5, with TRBD2 identical over 11 bases. The CDR3 sequence is 15 residues long. V lost 5 bases and J lost 5; bases outside the gene matches: 7. Germline loops: CDR1 MDHEN, CDR2 SYDVKM. As DNA, the CDR3 is TGTGCCAGCAGTGTACTAGCGGGAGTTGGGGAGACCCAGTACTTC. This encodes CASSVLAGVGETQYF.

This clonotype has just a few counts. The rearrangement joins TRBV6-1 to TRBJ2-5, with D uncertain. The CDR3 length is 16 residues. Between the trimmed V and J ends, which lost 4 bases and 2 bases, there was a span of 17 bases. Germline V gene data show CDR1 as MNHNS and CDR2 as SASEGT. This chain's CDR3 is CASSGFWTGTQETQYF. In nucleotides, the CDR3 is TGTGCCAGCAGTGGCTTCTGGACCGGTACACAAGAGACCCAGTACTTC.

This clonotype appeared a few times. The CDR3 DNA sequence: TGCAGTGCTTCCGAAGCCACCGGGAGACACGAGACCCAGTACTTC. This sequence encodes CSASEATGRHETQYF. The chain combines TRBV20-1 with TRBJ2-5; tentatively, D is TRBD2 (6 bases). The V gene's germline CDR1 is DFQATT and CDR2 SNEGSKA (reference sequence). This CDR3 comprises 15 residues. V was clipped by 5 bases and J by 5 bases, with 21 bases between them.

This clonotype was counted only a few times. The rearrangement uses TRBV15 and TRBJ2-5; D unclear. The CDR3 runs 12 residues. The germline CDR1 and CDR2 sequences are LNHNV and YYDKDF (reference sequence). V dropped 2 bases and J dropped 5 bases, with 6 bases sitting between them. Here the CDR3 reads CATSRSRETQYF. The CDR3 bases are TGTGCCACCAGCAGAAGCCGGGAGACCCAGTACTTC.

Many counts were recorded for this clonotype. The V gene is TRBV11-2, the J gene TRBJ1-2; 8 bases align to TRBD1. Germline lookup yields CDR1 SGHAT and CDR2 FQNNGV. The CDR3 is made up of 16 amino acids. The V segment lost 5 bases and the J segment 7 bases; nucleotides outside the gene matches: 15. CDR3 region: CASSLGRQGRSRGYTF. The CDR3 region has the DNA TGTGCCAGCAGCCTCGGCCGACAGGGGAGGTCACGTGGCTACACCTTC.

This chain joins TRBV15 and TRBJ2-2; a possible D gene is TRBD2 (5 bases). V was shortened by 0 bases and J by 0 bases, with 8 bases between the two germline ends. The germline CDR1 and CDR2 sequences are LNHNV and YYDKDF (reference sequence). CDR3 length: 16 residues. Here the CDR3 reads CATSRDRTSNTGELFF. DNA of the CDR3: TGTGCCACCAGCAGAGATAGGACTTCGAACACCGGGGAGCTGTTTTTT.

The chain is built from TRBV5-5 and TRBJ2-1, with D unclear. Germline CDR1 and CDR2: SGHKS and YYEKEE (reference sequence). Trimming left V 2 bases short and J 3 bases short, with 15 bases between. The CDR3 is 16 amino acids. The CDR3 region is CASSFGTVRHYNEQFF. CDR3 in DNA: TGTGCCAGCAGCTTCGGCACGGTCCGACACTACAATGAGCAGTTCTTC. Drawing the rest from reference TRBV5-5 and TRBJ2-1, the complete variable domain is DAGVTQSPTHLIKTRGQQVTLRCSPISGHKSVSWYQQVLGQGPQFIFQYYEKEERGRGNFPDRFSARQFPNYSSELNVNALLLGDSALYLCASSFGTVRHYNEQFFGPGTRLTVL.

This clonotype has only a few counts. V usage is TRBV29-1 and J usage is TRBJ2-1; D unresolved. The V and J ends lost 2 bases and 8 bases respectively, with 10 bases between them. This CDR3 region has 12 residues. CDR1 and CDR2 from the germline V gene are SQVTM and ANQGSEA. The CDR3 protein is CSVEILEHEQFF. Written as DNA, the CDR3 is TGCAGCGTTGAAATCTTAGAGCATGAGCAGTTCTTC.

In its sample, this clonotype was seen many times. This sequence joins TRBV20-1 and TRBJ2-1; D remains unclear. Trimming removed 3 bases from V and 1 base from J, with 7 bases in between. Looked up from germline, CDR1 is DFQATT and CDR2 is SNEGSKA (reference sequence). The CDR3 has 13 amino acids. This CDR3 is CSASSRSYNEQFF. CDR3 DNA: TGCAGTGCTAGCAGCAGATCCTACAATGAGCAGTTCTTC.

This clonotype was seen a handful of times. This rearrangement joins TRBV11-2 to TRBJ2-1; D remains ambiguous. The CDR3 consists of 13 residues. Germline V CDR1 and CDR2: SGHAT, FQNNGV. V was cut by 3 bases and J by 5 bases, with 8 bases left in between. The CDR3 coding sequence is TGTGCCAGCAGCTTCGGAAACGACAATGAGCAGTTCTTC. Translation: CASSFGNDNEQFF. The full variable domain, completed using reference TRBV11-2 and TRBJ2-1, is EAGVAQSPRYKIIEKRQSVAFWCNPISGHATLYWYQQILGQGPKLLIQFQNNGVVDDSQLPKDRFSAERLKGVDSTLKIQPAKLEDSAVYLCASSFGNDNEQFFGPGTRLTVL.

This clonotype was seen only a few times. This sequence joins TRBV20-1 and TRBJ2-3, with D perhaps TRBD1 (6 bases). CDR1 is DFQATT and CDR2 is SNEGSKA in the germline V gene (reference sequence). CDR3 length equals 18 residues. V was pared by 6 bases and J by 0 bases, with 25 bases between. For the CDR3, the DNA is TGCAGTGCCCTATTCGTGGGGGCCTCAATACTTAGCACAGATACGCAGTATTTT. It specifies CSALFVGASILSTDTQYF.

The chain employs TRBV6-5 and TRBJ1-3; the D gene is possibly TRBD1 (5 bases). The length of the CDR3 is 17 residues. Trimming took off 4 bases at V and 0 bases at J, with 16 bases between the two ends. The germline CDR1 and CDR2 sequences are MNHEY and SVGAGI. The CDR3 loop reads CASSSLTESFSGNTIYF. The CDR3 DNA is TGTGCCAGCAGTTCCTTGACAGAGTCATTCTCTGGAAACACCATATATTTT.

This clonotype appeared a few times. The chain joins TRBV9 to TRBJ1-2, with TRBD1 as a possible D gene (5 bases). CDR3 length: 14 residues. Trimming took off 0 bases at V and 5 bases at J, with 11 bases between the two ends. CDR1 SGDLS and CDR2 YYNGEE come from the germline V gene. CDR3 sequence: CASSVEGTLYGYTF. The DNA of the CDR3 is TGTGCCAGCAGCGTAGAAGGGACCCTTTATGGCTACACCTTC.

This chain joins TRBV5-4 and TRBJ2-6; 8 nucleotides align to TRBD1. The germline gives CDR1 SGHNT, CDR2 YYREEE (reference sequence). The CDR3 length is 14 residues. V lost 9 bases, J lost 4 bases, and 6 bases stayed unmatched. The CDR3 sequence: CAIDRGRGANVLTF. The CDR3 bases are TGTGCCATCGACAGGGGTCGAGGGGCCAACGTCCTGACTTTC.

The sample holds a few counts of this clonotype. The gene calls are TRBV25-1 and TRBJ2-7; 8 bases are shared with TRBD2. Per the germline V gene, CDR1 is MGHDK and CDR2 is SYGVNS. J gave up 0 bases and V 10 bases, and 5 bases lay outside the gene matches. The CDR3 extends over 13 amino acids. In DNA, the CDR3 is TGTGCCACGACTAGCGACAGCTCCTACGAGCAGTACTTC. It translates to CATTSDSSYEQYF.